The 8 T cell receptor beta chains below come from one sample, sequenced in a study of OX40 agonist ivuxolimab in advanced cancers. Measured with immunoSEQ multiplex PCR; TCRdb has only the in-frame clones, and not every one. The sample consists of tens of thousands of clones, 92% of them appearing once. The material sequenced was CD4+ or CD8+ T cells sorted from blood, taken in a trial of the OX40 agonist ivuxolimab. The source of these receptors is an adult with an advanced solid tumor such as melanoma, head and neck, liver or kidney cancer.

The chain couples TRBV27 to TRBJ1-5; 10 bases are shared with TRBD1. V lost 2 bases, J lost 0 bases, and 4 bases stayed unmatched. The CDR3 covers 17 residues. Germline V gene data show CDR1 as MNHEY and CDR2 as SMNVEV (reference sequence). CDR3 sequence reads: CASSLVGQGGSNQPQHF. CDR3 in DNA: TGTGCCAGCAGTTTAGTTGGACAGGGGGGTAGCAATCAGCCCCAGCATTTT.

The chain joins TRBV7-6 to TRBJ1-2; D possibly corresponds to TRBD1 (6 bases). Germline V CDR1 and CDR2: SGHVS, FNYEAQ. The CDR3 extends over 15 amino acids. V was cut by 1 base and J by 5 bases, with 14 bases left in between. For the CDR3, the DNA is TGTGCCAGCAGCTTAGTCGTTGGAGGGGGGTATGGCTACACCTTC. Encoded protein: CASSLVVGGGYGYTF.

V usage is TRBV27 and J usage is TRBJ2-1, with 11 bases lining up with TRBD1. Germline loops: CDR1 MNHEY, CDR2 SMNVEV (reference sequence). This CDR3 contains 12 residues. Unmatched junction bases numbered 6, after V lost 4 bases and J lost 16 bases. The CDR3 sequence: CASSSLDRGRFF. The CDR3 nucleotides are TGTGCCAGCAGTTCTCTGGACAGGGGGCGCTTCTTC.

The CDR3, as DNA: TGTGCCAGCAGCTCCCCATCGGGGGAGGGTGTCGAGACCCAGTACTTC. Translation gives CASSSPSGEGVETQYF. This sequence joins TRBV13 and TRBJ2-5; the match to TRBD2 covers 7 bases. V gave up 4 bases and J gave up 5 bases; unmatched junction bases: 13. This CDR3 is 16 amino acids long. CDR1 and CDR2 from the germline V gene are PRHDT and FYEKMQ (reference sequence).

The gene calls are TRBV27 and TRBJ2-7, with TRBD2 identical over 9 bases. Germline CDR1 MNHEY, CDR2 SMNVEV (reference sequence). The CDR3 totals 14 residues. With V trimmed by 4 bases and J by 3 bases, 4 bases remained unmatched. CDR3 in amino acids: CASSSGLASYEQYF. The CDR3 coding sequence is TGTGCCAGCAGTTCAGGACTAGCGAGCTACGAGCAGTACTTC.

The chain carries TRBV27 and TRBJ1-4; tentative D call: TRBD1 (5 bases). Germline CDR1 reads MNHEY; CDR2 reads SMNVEV (reference sequence). Trimming took off 6 bases at V and 8 bases at J, with 16 bases between the two ends. This CDR3 comprises 14 residues. CDR3 loop: CASSYQGREEKLFF. The CDR3 nucleotides read TGTGCCAGCAGCTATCAGGGCAGGGAGGAAAAACTGTTTTTT. The variable domain in full, completed from reference TRBV27 and TRBJ1-4, reads EAQVTQNPRYLITVTGKKLTVTCSQNMNHEYMSWYRQDPGLGLRQIYYSMNVEVTDKGDVPEGYKVSRKEKRNFPLILESPSPNQTSLYFCASSYQGREEKLFFGSGTQLSVL.

The rearrangement uses TRBV19 and TRBJ2-1; TRBD2 matches 10 bases. The junction had 10 bases not matched to a gene; V was cut back by 3 bases and J by 8 bases. The germline CDR1 and CDR2 sequences are LNHDA and SQIVND (reference sequence). CDR3 length equals 16 residues. In DNA, the CDR3 is TGTGCCAGTAGTATGTGGCTAGCGGGAGATCTCGATGAGCAGTTCTTC. The encoded protein is CASSMWLAGDLDEQFF.

The gene calls are TRBV19 and TRBJ2-5; possibly TRBD1 for D (5 bases). Gene TRBJ2-7 matches the end of the DNA better, so the J call may be wrong. This CDR3 spans 11 amino acids. CDR1 and CDR2 from the germline V gene are LNHDA and SQIVND (reference sequence). The CDR3 coding sequence is TGTGCCAGTCAGGGCCCCAACGAGCAGTACTTC. Its translation is CASQGPNEQYF.